Here is one T cell receptor beta chain with its context. Which antigen it targets is not known. Base qualities are not recorded, but no much larger clone differs from it by a single base. This record comes from a study of blood T cells in healthy people across ages (dated by TCRdb to the mid-2010s). For the study in its entirety: In model experiments, template switching captured roughly one uniquely barcoded TCR beta cDNA molecule for every two T cells. The study measured age-related changes in TCR beta repertoire diversity using deep sequencing normalized with unique cDNA molecular identifiers. The donors were divided into four age groups: young (average roughly 17 years), middle-aged (about 41), aged (approximately 64) and long-lived (roughly 86). To avoid experimental bias, donors of different ages were randomly spread across the sequencing lanes. Two additional independent replicas of 1 million unique cDNA reads from the same blood draw were analyzed for two donors (one aged 18 to 29 and one aged 80 or older). General conclusions and limits of the study: Bulk unsorted PBMC profiling prevented conclusive comparison of naive and antigen-experienced compartments. Compared with the aged group, the long-lived group had more naive CD4+ T cells, fewer expanded clones and increased TCR diversity, suggesting age selection. Because donor CMV infection status was unknown, age-related changes in expanded clonotypes were potentially confounded. There was a strong correlation between observed TCR beta diversity and the percentage of naive T cells measured by flow cytometry. As age increased, observed TCR beta diversity per million T cells dropped in a roughly linear way, and a significant reduction was already evident by age 40. Estimates of total diversity from one million sequenced T cells were regarded as lower bounds and underestimates.

The germline V gene provides CDR1 SGDLS and CDR2 YYNGEE. From its cysteine to its phenylalanine, the CDR3 spans 15 amino acids. Just the 45-base CDR3 DNA is kept, in frame starting at base 1. The junction carries 10 bases between V and J, which are trimmed by 0 bases and 2 bases respectively. The donors were 40 or so Caucasian individuals from Russia, aged roughly 6 to 90 years, who were systemically healthy. Around 10 milliliters of peripheral blood were collected from each donor into EDTA-treated Vacutainer tubes. Ficoll-Paque density-gradient centrifugation was used to isolate PBMCs, with at least 6 million per sample. Total RNA, at least 6 micrograms per sample, was extracted from PBMCs with Trizol reagent. For every donor, an aliquot of PBMCs went through flow cytometry to measure the percentages of naive CD45RAhigh/CD27high T cells. The library was prepared using 5' RACE. Instrument on record: Illumina HiSeq 2500. A second 7 to 11 cycle PCR used a sample-barcoded 5' primer and a J-beta primer mix. Each TCR beta cDNA molecule received a unique molecular identifier from a template-switch 5' adaptor carrying 12 random nucleotides. Each sample yielded at least 3 million CDR3-containing paired-end reads. First-strand cDNA synthesis was performed from all RNA using the Mint cDNA synthesis kit, with priming by a TRBC-specific oligonucleotide. All cDNA was treated with uracil-DNA glycosylase and then went through a first 18-cycle PCR with the universal primers M1SS and BC2_uni_R. In the authors' own workflow: Each sample was normalized by randomly selecting 1 million high-quality reads, each carrying a distinct molecular identifier. Instead of being binned into consensus sequences, reads that shared molecular identifiers were thrown out. CDR3 identification, clonotype clustering and error correction used MiTCR with a Q25 quality threshold and the strictest error-elimination algorithm. Lower-bound total TCR beta diversity was estimated with a nonparametric unseen species model using Euler transformation. TCRdb trimmed the raw reads at Q25, called clones with MiXCR and kept productive beta chains. A single entry per CDR3 protein holds the most common genes and DNA from its merged rows. Clone size and V and J calls follow TCRdb, not the original study. Within this sample are about 1.4 million distinct CDR3 sequences, with approximately 63% of them counted one time only. The biggest ten clones account for under 8.5% of the sample.

The clonotype was recovered from a man younger than 35 in good health. Sequencing input: blood. This receptor chain uses TRBV9 and TRBJ2-3, with the D call perhaps TRBD1 or TRBD2, as 6 bases match in each case. The CDR3 has the sequence CASSVGGAPTDTQYF. The nucleotides are TGTGCCAGCAGCGTAGGGGGGGCGCCCACAGATACGCAGTATTTT.